Sequencing of this TCR beta chain was carried out in a study of shared clonotypes between healthy human individuals. Remarks on this clone: Antigen unknown.

TCRdb's table, derived via immunoSEQ multiplex PCR, lists solely in-frame clones and lacks some. The sample lists roughly 500,000 clones, approximately 95% occurring once. This CDR3 spans 15 amino acids. Notes on the study in general: For sorted subsets, rarefaction showed incomplete sequencing despite large depth. A handful of donors showed sharing of 4.5% to 5% of naive CD4 clonotypes.

V and J are TRBV21-1 and TRBJ2-7. TRBV21-1 is labeled a pseudogene. The specimen sequenced was naive CD4+ T cells sorted from blood. Subset: CD45RA+ positively selected. The receptor comes from a woman aged 30 to 39 in good health. This CDR3 reads CASSKDPGTPYEQYF. The CDR3 DNA reads as TGTGCCAGCAGCAAAGATCCTGGGACGCCCTACGAGCAGTACTTC.